Here is one TCR beta chain with its context. The sample originates from a study of Ad26.COV2.S vaccination and SARS-CoV-2 variants. In the study overall: Ad26.COV2.S, an intramuscular injection, was given once or twice 56 days apart.

Treatment of the sample: around 19 received Ad26.COV2.S at low or high dose, single or two shots; about 5 received placebo; per-sample allocation not given. Collection of the samples took place on day 63 after the first injection of vaccine or placebo. Whoever gave the sample was an adult aged 18-55 years in Boston. The repertoire was sequenced with immunoSEQ multiplex PCR; TCRdb's copy has only in-frame clones and lacks some. The sample records 300,000 to 350,000 clones, around 84% being singletons. Germline trimming cut 4 bases from V and 1 base from J; bases unmatched to any gene: 10. Germline loops: CDR1 KGHSH, CDR2 LQKENI. This CDR3 is 17 amino acids long.

The receptor's source is a person between 18 and 65 years old who received the Ad26.COV2.S COVID-19 vaccine or a placebo. Specimen: peripheral blood, collected in a trial of Ad26.COV2.S vaccine versus placebo. V usage is TRBV18 and J usage is TRBJ2-1; 7 positions match TRBD2. As DNA, the CDR3 is TGTGCCAGCTCACGAAACGCAGTCGGGGGGTCCTACAATGAGCAGTTCTTC. This sequence encodes CASSRNAVGGSYNEQFF.